The 7 T cell receptor beta chains reported below all come from one sample, sequenced in a study of T cells in localized non-small cell lung cancer. TCRdb's table, derived via immunoSEQ multiplex PCR, lists solely in-frame clones and lacks some. The table has around 1,600 clones, roughly 20% seen once. The specimen was normal lung tissue next to the tumor, collected before any cancer treatment. The receptors here all came from a woman aged 40-75 years with stage I lung adenocarcinoma.

The chain carries TRBV6-8 and TRBJ1-1; no clear D. The CDR3 covers 12 residues. Trimming removed 6 bases from V and 1 base from J, with 6 bases in between. The germline CDR1 and CDR2 sequences are MNHGY and SAAAGT. The CDR3 reads CASRRANTEAFF. CDR3 DNA: TGTGCCAGCAGGAGGGCGAACACTGAAGCTTTCTTT.

This clone showed up just a few times. CDR3 in DNA: TGTGCCAGCAGCTCAACTCTCAATCCCAGGGGATTTACTGAAGCTTTCTTT. It encodes CASSSTLNPRGFTEAFF. The V call is TRBV11-3, the J call TRBJ1-1, with D tentatively TRBD1 (6 bases). V was cut by 4 bases and J by 5 bases, with 23 bases left in between. The germline V gene encodes CDR1 SGHNT and CDR2 YENEEA. The CDR3 totals 17 residues. Full variable domain (rest looked up from reference TRBV11-3 and TRBJ1-1): EAGVVQSPRYKIIEKKQPVAFWCNPISGHNTLYWYLQNLGQGPELLIRYENEEAVDDSQLPKDRFSAERLKGVDSTLKIQPAELGDSAVYLCASSSTLNPRGFTEAFFGQGTRLTVV.

The genes are TRBV19 and TRBJ2-5; no definite D call. The CDR3 runs to 13 residues. V was shortened by 3 bases and J by 3 bases, with 8 bases between the two germline ends. From germline, CDR1 is LNHDA and CDR2 SQIVND (reference sequence). The CDR3 protein is CASSMGRKETQYF. The CDR3, as DNA: TGTGCCAGTAGTATGGGCAGGAAAGAGACCCAGTACTTC.

This rearrangement joins TRBV11-3 to TRBJ2-1; D is possibly TRBD2 (6 bases). Deletions cut 6 bases from V and 6 bases from J, with 21 bases between. The CDR3 is made up of 16 amino acids. Germline V CDR1 and CDR2: SGHNT, YENEEA. The CDR3 bases are TGTGCCAGCAGTTTTCAACCGGGCCCCGGGGGCAATGAGCAGTTCTTC. It yields the protein CASSFQPGPGGNEQFF.

This clone is deemed medium-sized. This CDR3 is CASSIRLGGSNYGYTF. The CDR3 DNA reads as TGTGCCAGCAGCATCAGGTTAGGCGGTTCTAACTATGGCTACACCTTC. This rearrangement joins TRBV11-3 to TRBJ1-2; D remains ambiguous. This CDR3 has 16 amino acids. Per the germline V gene, CDR1 is SGHNT and CDR2 is YENEEA. V was pared by 5 bases and J by 0 bases, with 16 bases between.

The chain is built from TRBV6-7 and TRBJ1-1; D not resolved. TRBV6-7 counts as an open reading frame of uncertain function. The CDR3 contains 11 residues. V dropped 10 bases and J dropped 5 bases, with 11 bases sitting between them. The CDR3 nucleotides read TGTGCCACTTCCCTGGGAACTGAAGCTTTCTTT. Translated: CATSLGTEAFF.

The chain joins TRBV29-1 to TRBJ1-2; TRBD1 might be the D (6 bases). Between the trimmed V and J ends, which lost 2 bases and 4 bases, there was a span of 14 bases. The CDR3 consists of 14 residues. The germline V gene has CDR1 SQVTM and CDR2 ANQGSEA. CDR3 sequence reads: CSVERRGRGYGYTF. CDR3 bases: TGCAGCGTTGAAAGGCGGGGGCGAGGCTATGGCTACACCTTC. Together with reference TRBV29-1 and TRBJ1-2, the CDR3 gives the full variable domain: SAVISQKPSRDICQRGTSLTIQCQVDSQVTMMFWYRQQPGQSLTLIATANQGSEATYESGFVIDKFPISRPNLTFSTLTVSNMSPEDSSIYLCSVERRGRGYGYTFGSGTRLTVV.